This TCR beta chain was recorded in a study of T cell responses to AZD1222 COVID-19 vaccine. Germline V gene lookup returns CDR1 SGHKS and CDR2 YYEKEE (reference sequence). The CDR3 runs 14 residues. The V gene lost 1 base and the J gene lost 3 bases, with 10 bases spanning the gap. The table came from immunoSEQ multiplex PCR; TCRdb's copy has only in-frame clones and leaves some out. This sample has more than 80,000 clones, with 80% to 95% found just once. The origin of this receptor is an adult who received the AZD1222 COVID-19 vaccine. The chain is built from TRBV5-5 and TRBJ1-2; D is unclear. Sequencing used peripheral blood, obtained 28 days after the second AZD1222 dose. The CDR3, as DNA: TGTGCCAGCAGCTTGTATGAGGGCGACTATGGCTACACCTTC. This sequence encodes CASSLYEGDYGYTF.